Shown below are 8 T cell receptor beta chains from a single sample sequenced in a study of blood T cell repertoires in COVID-19. Libraries were prepared by immunoSEQ multiplex PCR; TCRdb keeps only in-frame clonotypes and omits some of them. This sample carries about 490,000 clones, 70% to 90% of them seen once, and the ten largest clones take roughly 3.1%. The material sequenced was peripheral blood. The receptors here all came from a human donor in a cohort sampled during active COVID-19.

V gene TRBV6-2 or TRBV6-3 combines with J gene TRBJ2-5, with D unresolved. The V and J ends lost 3 bases and 9 bases respectively, with 8 bases between them. Germline lookup yields CDR1 MNHEY and CDR2 SVGEGT. The CDR3 contains 11 residues. CDR3 sequence reads: CASSYYEAQYF. For the CDR3, the DNA is TGTGCCAGCAGTTATTATGAGGCCCAGTACTTC.

The V call is TRBV20-1, the J call TRBJ2-1; 8 nucleotides agree with TRBD2. The CDR3 runs to 15 residues. V trimming: 3 bases; J trimming: 4 bases; junction bases outside the gene matches: 8. The germline gives CDR1 DFQATT, CDR2 SNEGSKA (reference sequence). The CDR3 sequence: CSASTAGVRYNEQFF. The CDR3 nucleotides are TGCAGTGCTAGTACAGCGGGAGTTCGGTACAATGAGCAGTTCTTC.

This rearrangement joins TRBV30 to TRBJ1-3; the D is unclear. V gave up 3 bases and J gave up 8 bases, with 11 bases separating them. This CDR3 has 12 amino acids. The germline gives CDR1 GTSNPN, CDR2 SVGIG (reference sequence). This chain's CDR3 is CAWRPREHTIYF. The CDR3 nucleotides read TGTGCCTGGAGGCCTAGGGAGCACACCATATATTTT.

This clone was picked up one time. The V gene is TRBV28, the J gene TRBJ2-3; D remains unclear. Between the trimmed V and J ends, which lost 3 bases and 5 bases, there was a span of 21 bases. This CDR3 contains 17 residues. Germline CDR1 and CDR2: MDHEN and SYDVKM. The CDR3 nucleotides read TGTGCCAGCAGTTTTGGGTCCGGGTGGTCTGATAGAGATACGCAGTATTTT. Translation gives CASSFGSGWSDRDTQYF.

V and J are TRBV11-3 and TRBJ2-1, with 9 bases lining up with TRBD2. The junction had 2 bases not matched to a gene; V was cut back by 0 bases and J by 2 bases. Per germline, CDR1 SGHNT and CDR2 YENEEA. This CDR3 comprises 16 residues. CDR3 bases: TGTGCCAGCAGCTTAGAGCGGGAGGGCCCCTACAATGAGCAGTTCTTC. Residues: CASSLEREGPYNEQFF.

The chain employs TRBV30 and TRBJ1-1, with TRBD1 as a possible D gene (5 bases). The V end lost 4 bases, the J end lost 1 base, and 10 bases lay between the germline ends. The CDR3 extends over 13 amino acids. Germline V gene data show CDR1 as GTSNPN and CDR2 as SVGIG (reference sequence). CDR3 nucleotides: TGTGCCTGGACCATAGGGGCGAACACTGAAGCTTTCTTT. Encoded protein: CAWTIGANTEAFF.

The genes are TRBV12-5 and TRBJ2-7; 9 bases are a match to TRBD2. The J segment lost 6 bases and the V segment lost 2 bases, leaving 8 bases of the junction unmatched. This CDR3 contains 15 residues. CDR1 and CDR2 from the germline V gene are LGHNT and FRNRAP. CDR3 in DNA: TGTGCTAGTGGTTTGAGCGGGAGGACAGTCGTCGAGCAGTACTTC. As protein: CASGLSGRTVVEQYF.

This rearrangement joins TRBV10-1 to TRBJ2-1; D gene unclear. Trimming took off 0 bases at V and 3 bases at J, with 15 bases between the two ends. CDR1 WNHNN and CDR2 SYGVQD come from the germline V gene (reference sequence). The CDR3 has 17 residues. The CDR3 coding sequence is TGCGCCAGCAGTGAGTCAGAAATAGCCGCTTTCTACAATGAGCAGTTCTTC. Translated, it gives CASSESEIAAFYNEQFF.